These T cell receptor beta chains were read from a single sample in a study of shared clonotypes between healthy human individuals. This table comes from immunoSEQ multiplex PCR, and its TCRdb copy is limited to in-frame clones, with some not included. The sample carries about 2,200,000 clones, 85% to 95% recorded once. The specimen was naive CD8+ T cells from PBMCs. These receptors were taken from a young man in good health. Some clones in this sample may be carry-over from other donors' samples. The CDR3 runs from the conserved cysteine through the conserved F or W. The D gene is left open where the match is weak. For some rows the clone size is stated as once, few or many, or as a class when expanded; others skip it.

abundance	d_gene	v_gene	j_gene	CDR3aa	CDR3nt
NA	NA	TRBV11-2	TRBJ2-7	CASSFWDGSYEQYF	TGTGCCAGCAGCTTTTGGGACGGATCCTACGAGCAGTACTTC
once	NA	TRBV28	TRBJ2-7	CASSSTAWGSYEQYF	TGTGCCAGCAGTTCGACAGCGTGGGGGAGCTACGAGCAGTACTTC
NA	TRBD1	TRBV10-3	TRBJ2-5	CAISDEITGGETQYF	TGTGCCATCAGCGATGAGATTACAGGGGGAGAGACCCAGTACTTC
NA	NA	TRBV7-9	TRBJ1-2	CASSYSQPLYGYTF	TGTGCCAGCAGCTACAGCCAACCCCTCTATGGCTACACCTTC
NA	TRBD1	TRBV4-1	TRBJ2-2	CASSRGTGIDTGELFF	TGCGCCAGCAGCCGCGGGACAGGGATAGACACCGGGGAGCTGTTTTTT
NA	NA	TRBV14	TRBJ2-3	CASSQIQITDTQYF	TGTGCCAGCAGCCAAATACAGATCACAGATACGCAGTATTTT
NA	NA	TRBV7-3	TRBJ2-3	CASSFGLSREDTQYF	TGTGCCAGCAGCTTCGGGCTATCCCGGGAGGATACGCAGTATTTT
once	NA	TRBV28	TRBJ1-5	CASTTTRVGYSNQPQHF	TGTGCCAGCACCACCACCCGGGTGGGGTATAGCAATCAGCCCCAGCATTTT
NA	NA	TRBV27	TRBJ2-1	CASSWISAQNNEQFF	TGTGCCAGCAGTTGGATAAGCGCCCAAAACAATGAGCAGTTCTTC
NA	TRBD1	TRBV11-2	TRBJ2-1	CASSPRPRGQLGEQFF	TGTGCCAGCAGCCCCCGTCCCAGGGGGCAACTGGGTGAGCAGTTCTTC
NA	TRBD2	TRBV19	TRBJ2-1	CASSIQLGGGWEGGNEQFF	TGTGCCAGTAGTATTCAGCTCGGGGGAGGGTGGGAAGGAGGCAATGAGCAGTTCTTC
NA	NA	TRBV2	TRBJ2-3	CASFPAEAVTDTQYF	TGTGCCTCCTTCCCGGCGGAGGCGGTCACAGATACGCAGTATTTT
NA	NA	TRBV30	TRBJ1-6	CAWSVLQTNSPLHF	TGTGCCTGGAGTGTGTTACAGACTAATTCACCCCTCCACTTT
NA	TRBD2	TRBV13	TRBJ2-1	CASSLGRRGSSEQFF	TGTGCCAGCAGCTTAGGCCGGCGGGGGTCGAGTGAGCAGTTCTTC
few	TRBD1	TRBV5-1	TRBJ1-5	CASTLTGGLLSNQPQHF	TGCGCCAGCACCCTGACAGGGGGGCTTCTCAGCAATCAGCCCCAGCATTTT
NA	NA	TRBV7-2	TRBJ2-1	CASSFSPALTYNEQFF	TGTGCCAGCAGCTTTTCCCCGGCCCTAACCTACAATGAGCAGTTCTTC